A single sample gave rise to the 10 T cell receptor beta chains below, sequenced in a study of neurological immune-mediated disorders. TCRdb passed the 5' RACE reads through MiXCR, listing each CDR3 protein once. This table has under 80,000 distinct CDR3 sequences, around 5% appearing once. The specimen was PBMCs. The source of these receptors is a woman in her thirties with multiple sclerosis.

The sample holds many counts of this clonotype. This rearrangement joins TRBV5-1 to TRBJ2-1, with 8 positions matching TRBD1. The CDR3 runs to 14 residues. Germline V CDR1 and CDR2: SGHRS, YFSETQ. J gave up 7 bases and V 3 bases, and 6 bases lay outside the gene matches. The CDR3 reads CASSSQGVKNEQFF. The DNA for the CDR3 is TGCGCCAGCAGCTCACAGGGGGTGAAGAATGAGCAGTTCTTC.

Points on this clonotype: This may stem from a read error, because a much larger clone lies one nucleotide away. This chain connects TRBV28 to TRBJ2-7; D gene ambiguous. The CDR3 is 15 residues long. Germline V lookup: CDR1 MDHEN, CDR2 SYDVKM. CDR3 protein: CTSSFPFRSSYEQYF. CDR3 sequence (DNA): TGTACCAGCAGTTTCCCGTTTCGGAGCTCCTACGAGCAGTACTTC.

This clonotype was seen at least ten times. The chain couples TRBV12-3 or TRBV12-4 to TRBJ2-7, with a weak D call TRBD1 (5 bases). The CDR3 totals 15 residues. Trimming pared 3 bases from V and 6 bases from J, leaving 18 bases between. The CDR3 sequence: CASSFKWKGKGEQYF. The CDR3 nucleotides are TGTGCCAGCAGTTTTAAATGGAAGGGGAAGGGCGAGCAGTACTTC.

V is TRBV28 and J is TRBJ2-4; D is uncertain. The CDR3 contains 11 residues. The V end lost 5 bases, the J end lost 4 bases, and 3 bases lay between the germline ends. Germline V lookup: CDR1 MDHEN, CDR2 SYDVKM. The CDR3 sequence: CASSRKNIQYF. DNA of the CDR3: TGTGCCAGCAGTAGGAAAAACATTCAGTACTTC.

The sample holds a few counts of this clonotype. This may stem from a read error, because a much larger clone lies one nucleotide away. The chain carries TRBV12-3 or TRBV12-4 and TRBJ2-2; D ambiguous. V lost 4 bases, J lost 7 bases, and 13 bases lay in between. The CDR3 totals 14 residues. The CDR3: CASSSHGYGGELFF. The CDR3 DNA follows: TGTGCCAGCAGTTCACATGGGTACGGCGGGGAGCTGTTTTTT.

This clonotype was detected ten times or more. The chain carries TRBV20-1 and TRBJ1-2; maybe TRBD1 (5 bases). The CDR3 length is 14 residues. CDR1 is DFQATT, CDR2 SNEGSKA, per germline (reference sequence). V was pared by 3 bases and J by 4 bases, with 15 bases between. The chain's CDR3 is CSAREDRLVYGYTF. The CDR3 region has the DNA TGCAGTGCTAGGGAAGACAGATTAGTCTATGGCTACACCTTC.

This clonotype has ten or more counts. The chain combines TRBV5-1 with TRBJ1-1; no clear D. This CDR3 has 14 residues. Trimming cost V 0 bases and J 1 base, with 7 bases left between them. Germline values: CDR1 SGHRS, CDR2 YFSETQ. The CDR3 is CASSLAQTNTEAFF. In DNA form, the CDR3 reads TGCGCCAGCAGCTTGGCACAAACGAACACTGAAGCTTTCTTT.

V and J are TRBV20-1 and TRBJ2-1, with TRBD1 matching 7 bases. Germline V lookup: CDR1 DFQATT, CDR2 SNEGSKA (reference sequence). V trimming: 1 base; J trimming: 0 bases; junction bases outside the gene matches: 6. The CDR3 length is 16 residues. The CDR3 DNA reads TGCAGTGCTAGAGTCAGGGGGAAGAGCTCCTACAATGAGCAGTTCTTC. It codes for CSARVRGKSSYNEQFF.

A remark on this clonotype: A junction end diverges from the germline sequence, so it may reflect a read error. V usage is TRBV7-2 and J usage is TRBJ1-5; 9 bases match TRBD1. Per germline, CDR1 SGHTA and CDR2 FQGNSA. CDR3 length: 14 residues. The CDR3 DNA is TGTGCCAGCAGCCTCGGGACAGGGATGCAGCCCCAGAATTTT. Protein product: CASSLGTGMQPQNF.

This clonotype appeared many times. The chain uses TRBV3-1 and TRBJ1-4; a weak D match, TRBD1 (5 bases). Germline V gene lookup returns CDR1 LGHDT and CDR2 YNNKEL (reference sequence). Trimming left V 4 bases short and J 4 bases short, with 16 bases between. The CDR3 consists of 16 residues. CDR3 sequence (DNA): TGTGCCAGCAGCCCTGCGTCGGGGGTGGGTAATGAAAAACTGTTTTTT. Protein: CASSPASGVGNEKLFF. The complete variable domain, with remaining parts taken from reference TRBV3-1 and TRBJ1-4, reads DTAVSQTPKYLVTQMGNDKSIKCEQNLGHDTMYWYKQDSKKFLKIMFSYNNKELIINETVPNRFSPKSPDKAHLNLHINSLELGDSAVYFCASSPASGVGNEKLFFGSGTQLSVL.